This T cell receptor (beta chain) was documented in a study of blood T cell repertoires in COVID-19. Study-level background: T cells, B-cell-depleted T cells, or PBMCs provided the cDNA or gDNA that served as material.

The table came from immunoSEQ multiplex PCR; TCRdb's copy has only in-frame clones and leaves some out. The sample includes 250,000 or so clones, 80% to 90% of them seen just once. Participants reported their clinical history, and cohort assignment relied on those reports. With 6 bases removed from V and 2 bases from J, the gap between germline ends came to 14 bases. Germline assignment: CDR1 MDHEN and CDR2 SYDVKM. The CDR3 spans 14 residues. This clone has only one observation. Sequencing input: PBMCs or T cells enriched from blood (not recorded which). The gene calls are TRBV28 and TRBJ2-7; D may be TRBD1 (6 bases). This TCR came from a woman aged 35 to 49 who had been exposed to COVID-19. The CDR3 loop reads CASSITGSPYEQYF. The CDR3 bases are TGTGCCAGCAGCATCACAGGGAGTCCCTACGAGCAGTACTTC.